Many counts were recorded for the clone carrying this T cell receptor (beta chain). What it recognizes is unknown. The data derive from a study of T-cell memory formation after mild COVID-19. Study summary: TCR clusters largely stayed donor specific. Study-level results: Clones that contracted from day 15 to 85 had balanced CD4/CD8; later expanders were CD4+ biased.

Each CDR3 protein is one row after TCRdb ran MiXCR on the 5' RACE reads. Here the sample spans 200,000 or so distinct CDR3 sequences, approximately 10% being singletons. The V gene end was trimmed by 6 bases and the J gene end by 5 bases; junction bases not matched to a gene: 7. The CDR3 contains 14 residues. Germline V gene lookup returns CDR1 MNHEY and CDR2 SVGAGI. The receptor's source is a man aged 18 to 29 who had mild COVID-19 (a few samples of this study predate the infection). Cell type and time point are not known. The sequenced material came from PBMCs or a T cell subset sorted from them (not recorded which). The V call is TRBV6-5, the J call TRBJ2-3; 8 bases are shared with TRBD1. As DNA, the CDR3 is TGTGCCAGCAGCCCGGACAGGGCACGAGATACGCAGTATTTT. As protein: CASSPDRARDTQYF.